These 27 T cell receptor beta chains were all obtained from the same sample, sequenced in a study of T cell repertoires in cytomegalovirus infection. MiXCR, applied by TCRdb to the reads, yields one record per CDR3 protein. The profile shows around 490,000 distinct CDR3 sequences, around 27% of them singletons. The sequenced sample consisted of PBMCs. Source of these receptors: a human donor in good health (CMV status not recorded). Some clones in this sample may be carry-over from other donors' samples.

This clonotype was seen more than once but under ten times. This chain uses TRBV29-1 with TRBJ2-1, with 8 bases that match TRBD1. V shed 6 bases and J 6 bases; nucleotides not matched to a gene: 4. Germline V gene data show CDR1 as SQVTM and CDR2 as ANQGSEA. This CDR3 is 12 amino acids long. CDR3 protein: CSVWTGRNEQFF. For the CDR3, the DNA is TGCAGCGTGTGGACAGGGCGCAATGAGCAGTTCTTC.

This chain joins TRBV5-4 and TRBJ2-2; no firm D call. This CDR3 contains 15 residues. Germline V gene sequence: CDR1 SGHNT, CDR2 YYREEE (reference sequence). The ends were cut back, 0 bases at V and 3 bases at J, with 9 bases in the middle. The CDR3 spells CASSLGSSDTGELFF. In DNA, the CDR3 is TGTGCCAGCAGCTTGGGATCTTCCGACACCGGGGAGCTGTTTTTT.

This chain connects TRBV2 to TRBJ2-3; TRBD2 matches at 11 bases. CDR3 length equals 15 residues. The germline V gene has CDR1 SNHLY and CDR2 FYNNEI. The junction had 7 bases not matched to a gene; V was cut back by 6 bases and J by 5 bases. The CDR3 DNA is TGTGCCAGCAGGGCGGGTACTAGCGGGAGAGATACGCAGTATTTT. It codes for CASRAGTSGRDTQYF. Based on the CDR3 plus reference TRBV2 and TRBJ2-3, the full variable domain is EPEVTQTPSHQVTQMGQEVILRCVPISNHLYFYWYRQILGQKVEFLVSFYNNEISEKSEIFDDQFSVERPDGSNFTLKIRSTKLEDSAMYFCASRAGTSGRDTQYFGPGTRLTVL.

This clonotype has a handful of counts. V and J are TRBV19 and TRBJ1-1, with a tentative D call TRBD1 (6 bases). The germline V gene has CDR1 LNHDA and CDR2 SQIVND (reference sequence). CDR3 length: 15 amino acids. The ends were cut back, 8 bases at V and 0 bases at J, with 16 bases in the middle. In DNA form, the CDR3 reads TGTGCCAGTTCGACAGGAGACGTCGTGAACACTGAAGCTTTCTTT. Translated, it gives CASSTGDVVNTEAFF. Drawing the rest from reference TRBV19 and TRBJ1-1, the complete variable domain is DGGITQSPKYLFRKEGQNVTLSCEQNLNHDAMYWYRQDPGQGLRLIYYSQIVNDFQKGDIAEGYSVSREKKESFPLTVTSAQKNPTAFYLCASSTGDVVNTEAFFGQGTRLTVV.

The rearrangement uses TRBV6-1 and TRBJ2-3; weak D call: TRBD2 (6 bases). The V and J ends lost 6 bases and 2 bases respectively, with 15 bases between them. The CDR3 totals 15 residues. Germline V gene sequence: CDR1 MNHNS, CDR2 SASEGT. The CDR3, as DNA: TGTGCCAGCAGATCCGGGAGAGCAACCACAGATACGCAGTATTTT. Amino acid sequence: CASRSGRATTDTQYF.

This clonotype was seen only once. The rearrangement links TRBV2 to TRBJ2-7, with D maybe TRBD2 (6 bases). This CDR3 is 15 amino acids long. Germline lookup yields CDR1 SNHLY and CDR2 FYNNEI. V was cut by 7 bases and J by 0 bases, with 16 bases left in between. Here the CDR3 reads CASTLAPLSSYEQYF. The CDR3 region has the DNA TGTGCCAGCACCCTAGCGCCTCTGAGCTCCTACGAGCAGTACTTC.

The genes are TRBV5-1 and TRBJ2-1; D might be TRBD1 or TRBD2, each matching 5 bases. CDR3 size: 13 residues. V lost 7 bases and J 4 bases, leaving 12 bases between the germline ends. Germline V CDR1 and CDR2: SGHRS, YFSETQ. CDR3: CASQGEGYNEQFF. CDR3 nucleotides: TGCGCCAGCCAGGGAGAGGGTTACAATGAGCAGTTCTTC.

A few counts support this clonotype. The chain couples TRBV12-3 or TRBV12-4 to TRBJ1-1; D remains unclear. The CDR3 has 14 residues. V lost 0 bases and J 10 bases, leaving 15 bases between the germline ends. The CDR3 bases are TGTGCCAGCAGTTTAGCGCTGGGTTTCTCGGTAGCTTTCTTT. Its protein product is CASSLALGFSVAFF.

This clonotype appeared a few times. DNA for the CDR3: TGTGCCTGGAGTGTACAGGCGGGAGGTGTCACAGATACGCAGTATTTT. Protein product: CAWSVQAGGVTDTQYF. The chain joins TRBV30 to TRBJ2-3; 8 bases agree with TRBD2. This CDR3 is built from 16 residues. Trimming took 0 bases from V and 2 from J; bases not matched to a gene: 7. From germline, CDR1 is GTSNPN and CDR2 SVGIG (reference sequence).

This clonotype came up many times. The V gene is TRBV28, the J gene TRBJ1-2; unclear D gene. The CDR3 is made up of 15 amino acids. CDR1 MDHEN and CDR2 SYDVKM come from the germline V gene. V lost 6 bases, J lost 1 base, and 15 bases lay in between. In nucleotides, the CDR3 is TGTGCCAGCAGCCGACCTGGTGCCCTTAACTATGGCTACACCTTC. It yields the protein CASSRPGALNYGYTF.

This clonotype was counted ten times or more. J is TRBJ1-1 and V is TRBV7-2; no definite D call. In germline, CDR1 is SGHTA, CDR2 FQGNSA. CDR3 length equals 14 residues. Trimming shortened V by 5 bases and J by 10 bases, and 20 bases separated the two germline ends. This CDR3 is CASSPALRPYRAFF. The CDR3 coding sequence is TGTGCCAGCAGCCCGGCGTTGCGGCCTTATCGAGCTTTCTTT.

This clonotype was counted ten times or more. The chain uses TRBV7-2 and TRBJ2-3; D ambiguous. There are 12 residues in the CDR3. The germline gives CDR1 SGHTA, CDR2 FQGNSA. V was pared by 5 bases and J by 4 bases, with 7 bases between. The CDR3 region has the DNA TGTGCCAGCAGCCCATACGCAGATACGCAGTATTTT. It yields the protein CASSPYADTQYF.

This clonotype was picked up a small number of times. The chain links TRBV7-2 to TRBJ2-7; TRBD2 matches at 11 bases. CDR3 length equals 16 residues. Germline CDR1 and CDR2: SGHTA and FQGNSA. Trimming removed 5 bases from V and 6 bases from J; junction bases left unmatched: 12. Written as DNA, the CDR3 is TGTGCCAGCAGCGGGGGGACTAGCGGTATCCGTCTCGAGCAGTACTTC. It yields the protein CASSGGTSGIRLEQYF. Full variable domain (remainder filled in from reference TRBV7-2 and TRBJ2-7): GAGVSQSPSNKVTEKGKDVELRCDPISGHTALYWYRQSLGQGLEFLIYFQGNSAPDKSGLPSDRFSAERTGGSVSTLTIQRTQQEDSAVYLCASSGGTSGIRLEQYFGPGTRLTVT.

Ten or more counts support this clonotype. J is TRBJ2-3 and V is TRBV7-8, with TRBD1 matching over 9 bases. This CDR3 contains 17 residues. With V trimmed by 6 bases and J by 3 bases, 13 bases remained unmatched. Looked up from germline, CDR1 is SGHVS and CDR2 is FQNEAQ. CDR3 sequence (DNA): TGTGCCAGCAGTTCACGCAGGACCGGGACAGGGACAGATACGCAGTATTTT. Encoded protein: CASSSRRTGTGTDTQYF.

This chain joins TRBV12-3 or TRBV12-4 and TRBJ2-3; 8 nucleotides match TRBD2. This CDR3 contains 15 residues. J gave up 1 base and V 5 bases, and 5 bases lay outside the gene matches. For the CDR3, the DNA is TGTGCCAGCAGTCCTTTGACTAGCGGCACAGATACGCAGTATTTT. Translated, it gives CASSPLTSGTDTQYF.

In its sample, this clonotype was seen many times. The V and J genes are TRBV18 and TRBJ1-1; D gene unclear. CDR3 length equals 15 residues. Germline CDR1 and CDR2: KGHSH and LQKENI. V shed 3 bases and J shed 0 bases, with 11 bases lying between them. The CDR3 coding sequence is TGTGCCAGCTCACCTCATGACCAGATGAACACTGAAGCTTTCTTT. As protein: CASSPHDQMNTEAFF.

The gene calls are TRBV6-2 or TRBV6-3 and TRBJ2-1, with no clear D. The CDR3 totals 14 residues. Germline CDR1 and CDR2: MNHEY and SVGEGT. V dropped 0 bases and J dropped 4 bases, with 7 bases sitting between them. In nucleotides, the CDR3 is TGTGCCAGCAGTTACTCGGCCAGATACAATGAGCAGTTCTTC. Its protein product is CASSYSARYNEQFF.

The rearrangement links TRBV12-5 to TRBJ2-3; 9 bases align to TRBD1. The CDR3 sequence is 16 residues long. CDR1 is LGHNT, CDR2 FRNRAP, per germline. V was clipped by 0 bases and J by 4 bases; unmatched bases: 5. CDR3 protein: CASGLVLGQGSDTQYF. CDR3 sequence (DNA): TGTGCTAGTGGTTTGGTACTCGGACAGGGGTCAGATACGCAGTATTTT.

This clonotype showed up many times. The gene calls are TRBV7-6 and TRBJ2-7; possible D gene TRBD1, 6 bases. The CDR3 runs 12 residues. Deletions cut 2 bases from V and 6 bases from J, with 8 bases between. CDR1 is SGHVS, CDR2 FNYEAQ, per germline. CDR3 in DNA: TGTGCCAGCAGCTTAATCAGGGGCGAGCAGTACTTC. Residues: CASSLIRGEQYF.

This clonotype was found many times. This rearrangement joins TRBV7-6 to TRBJ2-2; D unclear. The CDR3 covers 13 residues. V was trimmed by 5 bases and J by 8 bases, leaving 12 bases between them. CDR1 is SGHVS and CDR2 is FNYEAQ in the germline V gene. The CDR3 sequence is CASSIPPRGELFF. CDR3 in DNA: TGTGCCAGCAGCATCCCCCCTCGTGGGGAGCTGTTTTTT.

V gene TRBV29-1 combines with J gene TRBJ2-7; 11 bases match TRBD2. CDR3 length: 14 residues. Germline values: CDR1 SQVTM, CDR2 ANQGSEA. The J segment lost 3 bases and the V segment lost 4 bases, leaving 5 bases of the junction unmatched. For the CDR3, the DNA is TGCAGCGTTGTAGCGGGAGGGAGGGGCTACGAGCAGTACTTC. Protein: CSVVAGGRGYEQYF.

This clonotype has only a few counts. V usage is TRBV19 and J usage is TRBJ2-1; D is undetermined. The CDR3 contains 14 residues. V gave up 5 bases and J gave up 8 bases, with 16 bases separating them. Germline values: CDR1 LNHDA, CDR2 SQIVND (reference sequence). The CDR3 reads CASSSASSGYEQFF. The CDR3 DNA reads TGTGCCAGTAGTTCAGCCAGTTCGGGTTATGAGCAGTTCTTC.

This clonotype was seen a single time. The gene calls are TRBV30 and TRBJ2-1; D unresolved. The V gene lost 4 bases and the J gene lost 3 bases, with 7 bases spanning the gap. The CDR3 is 12 amino acids. Germline V gene lookup returns CDR1 GTSNPN and CDR2 SVGIG (reference sequence). This CDR3 reads CAWTADYNEQFF. The CDR3 nucleotides read TGTGCCTGGACGGCGGACTACAATGAGCAGTTCTTC.

This chain uses TRBV20-1 with TRBJ2-2; D gene ambiguous. This CDR3 region has 13 residues. Germline V gives CDR1 DFQATT, CDR2 SNEGSKA (reference sequence). Trimming took off 3 bases at V and 0 bases at J, with 5 bases between the two ends. This CDR3 is CSARPTNTGELFF. The CDR3 coding sequence is TGCAGTGCTAGGCCCACGAACACCGGGGAGCTGTTTTTT.

This clonotype was seen many times. The genes are TRBV7-2 and TRBJ1-2, with 10 bases lining up with TRBD1. The J segment lost 0 bases and the V segment lost 5 bases, leaving 0 bases of the junction unmatched. Germline V gene sequence: CDR1 SGHTA, CDR2 FQGNSA. The CDR3 sequence is 14 residues long. The CDR3 loop reads CASSDRGPNYGYTF. CDR3 sequence (DNA): TGTGCCAGCAGCGACAGGGGGCCTAACTATGGCTACACCTTC.

This clonotype occurred many times. The chain recombines TRBV7-2 with TRBJ2-3; 10 bases line up with TRBD2. The CDR3 sequence is 16 residues long. V shed 5 bases, J shed 4 bases, and the junction held 9 bases outside the gene matches. Germline loops: CDR1 SGHTA, CDR2 FQGNSA. Here the CDR3 reads CASSQQSGRASDTQYF. The CDR3 nucleotides read TGTGCCAGCAGCCAACAGAGCGGGAGGGCCTCAGATACGCAGTATTTT. The full variable domain, completed using reference TRBV7-2 and TRBJ2-3, is GAGVSQSPSNKVTEKGKDVELRCDPISGHTALYWYRQSLGQGLEFLIYFQGNSAPDKSGLPSDRFSAERTGGSVSTLTIQRTQQEDSAVYLCASSQQSGRASDTQYFGPGTRLTVL.

The chain joins TRBV19 to TRBJ2-3; tentatively, D is TRBD1 or TRBD2 (5 bases each). Germline CDR1 LNHDA, CDR2 SQIVND (reference sequence). The length of the CDR3 is 14 residues. V lost 5 bases and J lost 5, with 14 bases in between. CDR3 nucleotides: TGTGCCAGTAGTCCCCACGGGGCGGTAGATACGCAGTATTTT. It translates to CASSPHGAVDTQYF. The full variable domain, completed using reference TRBV19 and TRBJ2-3, is DGGITQSPKYLFRKEGQNVTLSCEQNLNHDAMYWYRQDPGQGLRLIYYSQIVNDFQKGDIAEGYSVSREKKESFPLTVTSAQKNPTAFYLCASSPHGAVDTQYFGPGTRLTVL.